This is a list of T cell receptor beta chains from one sample in a study of cytomegalovirus exposure and HLA in healthy donors. Sequencing was performed with immunoSEQ multiplex PCR; in TCRdb, only in-frame clones are kept and a portion is missing. The sample records around 54,000 clones, roughly 84% being singletons. Sequencing was done on a sample of PBMCs. The receptor source for this set is a woman younger than 30 in good health and CMV-seronegative. The CDR3 runs from the conserved cysteine through the conserved F or W. The D gene is left open where the match is weak. A clone size is listed for some rows: how often the clone was seen (once, few, many), or a class if it is expanded.

CDR3aa,CDR3nt,v_gene,j_gene,abundance,d_gene,len
CASSPGLAGSSSYNEQFF,TGCGCCAGCAGCCCCGGACTAGCGGGCTCCAGCTCCTACAATGAGCAGTTCTTC,TRBV5-1,TRBJ2-1,.,TRBD2,18
CASSTRTVKSGNTIYF,TGTGCCAGCAGTACCAGGACAGTTAAGTCTGGAAACACCATATATTTT,TRBV2,TRBJ1-3,.,.,16
CASSGSPTITGLWTGELFF,TGCGCCAGCAGTGGCTCCCCGACTATTACAGGGTTATGGACCGGGGAGCTGTTTTTT,TRBV6-1,TRBJ2-2,.,.,19
CASRFFQGACEKLFF,TGTGCAAGTCGCTTTTTTCAGGGGGCTTGTGAAAAACTGTTTTTT,TRBV12-2,TRBJ1-4,.,.,15
CSVGLAGETQYF,TGCAGCGTTGGGCTAGCGGGAGAGACCCAGTACTTC,TRBV29-1,TRBJ2-5,few,TRBD2,12
CASSVEGQGAGNTEAFF,TGTGCCAGCAGCGTAGAGGGACAGGGGGCTGGGAACACTGAAGCTTTCTTT,TRBV9,TRBJ1-1,.,TRBD1,17
CASRRPSYEQYF,TGTGCCAGCAGGCGCCCCTCCTACGAGCAGTACTTC,TRBV28,TRBJ2-7,.,.,12
CASSKSREGQVREYF,TGTGCCAGCAGCAAAAGCAGGGAGGGACAGGTCCGGGAATATTTT,TRBV21-1,TRBJ1-3,once,.,15
CASSEASAGGLTNEKLFF,TGTGCCAGCAGTGAAGCGTCGGCAGGGGGGCTGACTAATGAAAAACTGTTTTTT,TRBV6-1,TRBJ1-4,.,TRBD1,18
CAIREGTAGEKLFF,TGTGCCATCAGAGAAGGGACGGCGGGGGAAAAACTGTTTTTT,TRBV10-3,TRBJ1-4,few,.,14
CASREGPDTEAFF,TGTGCCAGCCGGGAAGGCCCGGACACTGAAGCTTTCTTT,TRBV28,TRBJ1-1,.,.,13
CASSLGVSYMNTEAFF,TGTGCCAGCAGCTTAGGTGTTTCGTACATGAACACTGAAGCTTTCTTT,TRBV11-2,TRBJ1-1,.,.,16
CASRPTLIRGNQPQHF,TGTGCCAGCAGACCTACCCTAATACGGGGGAATCAGCCCCAGCATTTT,TRBV28,TRBJ1-5,.,.,16
CASSQDGNQPQHF,TGCGCCAGCAGCCAAGACGGTAATCAGCCCCAGCATTTT,TRBV4-1,TRBJ1-5,.,.,13
CASSPSADTQYF,TGTGCCAGCAGCCCCAGCGCCGATACGCAGTATTTT,TRBV7-9,TRBJ2-3,.,.,12
CASSDPGQGNTEAFF,TGTGCCAGCAGTGACCCGGGACAGGGGAACACTGAAGCTTTCTTT,TRBV6-6,TRBJ1-1,once,TRBD1,15
CAWSTRDFFGQPQHF,TGTGCCTGGAGTACTAGGGACTTTTTTGGTCAGCCCCAGCATTTT,TRBV30,TRBJ1-5,.,.,15
CASSLRDRGPEELFF,TGTGCCAGTAGTCTCCGGGACAGGGGGCCCGAGGAGCTGTTTTTT,TRBV19,TRBJ2-2,few,TRBD1,15
CASSLDIGGAEAFF,TGTGCCAGCAGTTTAGATATAGGAGGGGCCGAAGCTTTCTTT,TRBV11-2,TRBJ1-1,.,.,14
CASLKWPPEDTEAFF,TGTGCCAGTCTCAAATGGCCCCCCGAGGACACTGAAGCTTTCTTT,TRBV19,TRBJ1-1,.,.,15
CAISEQSGSSYEQYF,TGTGCCATCAGTGAACAAAGTGGCTCCTCCTACGAGCAGTACTTC,TRBV10-3,TRBJ2-7,.,.,15
CASSHPTGRFGYTF,TGTGCCAGCAGTCACCCGACAGGGCGCTTTGGCTACACCTTC,TRBV28,TRBJ1-2,.,TRBD1,14
CASSSKAGGRETQYF,TGTGCCAGCAGCTCGAAAGCGGGAGGGCGAGAGACCCAGTACTTC,TRBV13,TRBJ2-5,.,TRBD2,15
CASTYRAEESYEQYF,TGTGCCAGCACCTACCGGGCGGAGGAGTCCTACGAGCAGTACTTC,TRBV6-6,TRBJ2-7,.,.,15
CASSLRGYEQYF,TGTGCCAGCAGTTTAAGGGGCTACGAGCAGTACTTC,TRBV28,TRBJ2-7,few,.,12
CASNVGGDYESYEQYF,TGTGCCAGCAACGTAGGGGGGGACTACGAATCCTACGAGCAGTACTTC,TRBV7-2,TRBJ2-7,.,.,16
CASSYVSGQANQPQHF,TGTGCCAGCAGTTACGTTTCAGGACAGGCCAATCAGCCCCAGCATTTT,TRBV6-6,TRBJ1-5,.,TRBD1,16
CASSPASVTGGPGEQYF,TGTGCCAGCAGCCCCGCCTCCGTGACGGGAGGGCCAGGAGAGCAGTACTTC,TRBV27,TRBJ2-7,.,TRBD2,17
CASGRTGGNYGYTF,TGTGCCAGCGGCCGGACAGGGGGGAACTATGGCTACACCTTC,TRBV6-5,TRBJ1-2,.,TRBD1,14